These T cell receptor beta chains were read from a single sample in a study of spatial heterogeneity in lung cancer. A single record per CDR3 protein comes from TCRdb applying MiXCR to the 5' RACE reads. The sample holds about 38,000 distinct CDR3 sequences, roughly 8% seen once. The sample consisted of PBMCs, taken at surgery. The receptors originated from a male donor with early-stage non-small cell lung cancer. CDR3s include the opening cysteine and the closing phenylalanine or tryptophan. Fields, in order: clone size, J gene, D gene, V gene, CDR3 DNA, CDR3 protein. D genes are given only for firm matches. Clone size appears in some rows only: once, few, many, or a class for an expanded clone.

>few|TRBJ2-7|TRBD1|TRBV27
TGTGCCAGCTTTGGGACAGGGGGCAGCTACGAGCAGTACTTC
CASFGTGGSYEQYF
>many|TRBJ2-5|TRBD2|TRBV12-3/TRBV12-4
TGTGCCAGCAGTTTGGCGGGAGGGGCAGAGACCCAGTACTTC
CASSLAGGAETQYF
>few|TRBJ2-4|TRBD1|TRBV6-5
TGTGCCAGCAGTAACAGGGGGCTGAAAAACATTCAGTACTTC
CASSNRGLKNIQYF
>many|TRBJ2-5|TRBD2|TRBV7-8
TGTGCCAGCAGCCTTACACTAGCGGGAGAATCCGGGGTGACCCAGTACTTC
CASSLTLAGESGVTQYF
>once|TRBJ2-3|TRBD2|TRBV7-8
TGTGCCAGCAGCTTACTAGCGGTATACACAGATACGCAGTATTTT
CASSLLAVYTDTQYF
>many|TRBJ2-6|.|TRBV3-1
TGTGCCAGCAGCCAGAATCCCGCTGGGGCCAACGTCCTGACTTTC
CASSQNPAGANVLTF
>many|TRBJ2-1|TRBD2|TRBV15
TGTGCCACCAGCAGAGATAACGGAGCGGGGTACAATGAGCAGTTCTTC
CATSRDNGAGYNEQFF
>many|TRBJ2-6|.|TRBV29-1
TGCAGCGTTTTGCAGCAGGATTCTGGGGCCAACGTCCTGACTTTC
CSVLQQDSGANVLTF
>few|TRBJ1-6|.|TRBV6-2/TRBV6-3
TGTGCCAGCATTCGAGGCCTGGTCTCCGACAGAAAGGGTAATTCACCCCTCCACTTT
CASIRGLVSDRKGNSPLHF
>many|TRBJ1-5|.|TRBV12-3/TRBV12-4
TGTGCCAGCACGCCAGGGTCTCATCAGCCCCAGCATTTT
CASTPGSHQPQHF
>few|TRBJ1-5|.|TRBV4-3
TGCGCCAGCAGCCAGGGGGGGGAGGGCGGTCAGCCCCAGCATTTT
CASSQGGEGGQPQHF
>few|TRBJ2-2|TRBD2|TRBV6-4
TGTGCCAGCAGGCGGGAGCAGAACACCGGGGAGCTGTTTTTT
CASRREQNTGELFF
>few|TRBJ1-2|.|TRBV11-3
TGTGCCAGCAGCCAGCAATTCAGCAATGGGGCCGACTATGGCTACACCTTC
CASSQQFSNGADYGYTF
>.|TRBJ2-2|.|TRBV6-2/TRBV6-3
TGTGCCAGCAGTCGTCCGGGAGAGAACACCGGGGAGCTGTTTTTT
CASSRPGENTGELFF
>many|TRBJ1-3|.|TRBV7-6
TGTGCCAGCAGCTTAGCGGTAACCGCACCAGGAAACACCATATATTTT
CASSLAVTAPGNTIYF
>.|TRBJ1-2|.|TRBV7-2
TGTGCCAGCAGCTTAGGGGGCGGTGGCTACACCTTC
CASSLGGGGYTF
>many|TRBJ1-1|.|TRBV7-2
TGTGCCAGCAGCCCCCATGGGGGCTCGAACACTGAAGCTTTCTTT
CASSPHGGSNTEAFF
>few|TRBJ2-2|.|TRBV2
TGTGCCAGCAGGGCCCTAGGACTTTCCACCGGGGAGCTGTTTTTT
CASRALGLSTGELFF
>few|TRBJ1-4|.|TRBV4-3
TGCGCCAGCAGCCAAGCTTTTGGTAGGGCTAATGAAAAACTGTTTTTT
CASSQAFGRANEKLFF
>many|TRBJ1-5|TRBD1|TRBV7-9
TGTGCCAGCAGCTGGACAGGTCCTATTAGCAATCAGCCCCAGCATTTT
CASSWTGPISNQPQHF
>many|TRBJ1-3|.|TRBV13
TGTGCCAGCAGCATCAGGGTGTTCGGAAACACCATATATTTT
CASSIRVFGNTIYF
>many|TRBJ1-2|.|TRBV25-1
TGTGCCAGCAGTGAAAGCCCACAGCTCTATGGCTACACCTTC
CASSESPQLYGYTF
>many|TRBJ2-5|TRBD1|TRBV7-9
TGTGCCAGCAGCTTAGCAGACAGGGGAGCGCAAGAGACCCAGTACTTC
CASSLADRGAQETQYF
>many|TRBJ1-4|TRBD1|TRBV12-3/TRBV12-4
TGTGCCAGCAAGGACAGGGGGAATGAGGAAAAACTGTTTTTT
CASKDRGNEEKLFF
>.|TRBJ2-3|TRBD2|TRBV20-1
TGCAGTGCTCAGAGGACTAGCGGGGACATCGGGGATACGCAGTATTTT
CSAQRTSGDIGDTQYF
>many|TRBJ1-1|.|TRBV6-1
TGTGCCAGCAGAGAAAGTAGACCGAACACTGAAGCTTTCTTT
CASRESRPNTEAFF
>.|TRBJ1-1|.|TRBV4-2
TGTGCCAGCAGCCCGGGGAGGGAAGAAGCTTTCTTT
CASSPGREEAFF
>many|TRBJ2-5|.|TRBV7-2
TGTGCCAGCAGCCCTGCCCCCGTCCGAGGGCACGAGACCCAGTACTTC
CASSPAPVRGHETQYF
>many|TRBJ2-5|.|TRBV7-9
TGTGCCAGCAGCTTGAGACAGGGAGGGGAGACCCAGTACTTC
CASSLRQGGETQYF
>few|TRBJ2-5|TRBD2|TRBV7-2
TGTGCCAGCAGCTCCCTTAGCGGGGGCCGGTACCAAGAGACCCAGTACTTC
CASSSLSGGRYQETQYF
>many|TRBJ2-3|TRBD2|TRBV7-6
TGTGCCAGCAGCTCGGCGGGGGGCACAGATACGCAGTATTTT
CASSSAGGTDTQYF
>.|TRBJ2-1|.|TRBV7-6
TGTGCCAGCAGCTTAGCCGGGGGCCTGGATGAGCAGTTCTTC
CASSLAGGLDEQFF
>few|TRBJ2-7|TRBD1|TRBV6-4
TGTGCCAACAGGCCGGGACAGGGATCTTCGGCTTTC
CANRPGQGSSAF
>.|TRBJ2-2|TRBD2|TRBV12-3/TRBV12-4
TGTGCCAGCAGCCAACTAGCGGGAGTTGGTACCGGGGAGCTGTTTTTT
CASSQLAGVGTGELFF
>many|TRBJ1-6|.|TRBV15
TGTGCCACCAGCAGAGCCAACCCGGGGGCTTTTTCACCCCTCCACTTT
CATSRANPGAFSPLHF